The source of this T cell receptor beta chain is a study of blood T cell repertoires in COVID-19. Turning to the study itself: From the United States, Italy and Spain came samples of acute and convalescent COVID-19. Nucleic acid was either cDNA or gDNA, and it came from T cells, B-cell-depleted T cells, or PBMCs.

Methods used by the authors: Amplified reference gene primers provided the basis for estimating nucleated cell counts. Repertoires were generated with immunoSEQ multiplex PCR, while TCRdb's copy carries only in-frame clones and drops some. V, J and clone size reflect that table, while D and trimming were determined from the DNA. This sample carries around 80,000 clones, roughly nine tenths of them seen once, and the ten largest clones take roughly 9.1%. The CDR3 is 14 residues long. Trimming cost V 0 bases and J 4 bases, with 8 bases left between them. Germline lookup yields CDR1 MNHEY and CDR2 SVGEGT.

The sample was peripheral blood. The rearrangement uses TRBV6-2 or TRBV6-3 and TRBJ2-3; unclear D gene. The receptor was derived from a human donor in a cohort sampled during active COVID-19. CDR3 DNA: TGTGCCAGCAGTTACTCTTCGGTCCCAGATACGCAGTATTTT. Its translation is CASSYSSVPDTQYF.